This T cell receptor (beta chain) originates from a study of CD8+ T cells in alopecia areata. With V trimmed by 7 bases and J by 0 bases, 5 bases remained unmatched. This CDR3 has 15 residues. Germline V gene lookup returns CDR1 MDHEN and CDR2 SYDVKM. Once RNA had been extracted, it was reverse transcribed into cDNA to act as the sequencing template. Method: immunoSEQ multiplex PCR; TCRdb's copy keeps in-frame clones and lacks some. The sample holds 150,000 or so clones, 86% seen once. As for treatment: oral pan-JAK inhibitor, 5-10 mg twice daily. Lesional scalp punch biopsies and peripheral blood came from alopecia areata patients.

This specimen was CD8+ T cells sorted from blood, taken at week 4, from a patient treated with tofacitinib. This sequence joins TRBV28 and TRBJ2-3; 9 bases line up with TRBD2. The TCR originated in a human donor with alopecia areata. Here the CDR3 DNA reads TGTGCCAGCACTCGAGCGGGGGGAAGCACAGATACGCAGTATTTT. As protein: CASTRAGGSTDTQYF.